This entry is about one T cell receptor beta chain. Its antigen is unknown. Some clones are missing from TCRdb's copy, which holds only in-frame ones; the method was immunoSEQ multiplex PCR. Of roughly 67,000 clones listed, 78% were seen once; the top ten hold 10%. Looked up from germline, CDR1 is KGHDR and CDR2 is SFDVKD. The CDR3 contains 14 residues. V lost 1 base, J lost 3 bases, and 9 bases lay in between. This sample stems from a study of vaccination effects on CD4 cells after COVID-19. Prior to sequencing, the ViraFEST assay stimulated PBMC with viral peptide pools, which expanded the antigen-specific CD4+ T cells. Scientists isolated CD4+ T cells after an approximately 10-day culture period ended. The study found no prior SARS-CoV-2 infection in the vaccine recipients, who tested negative for nucleocapsid antibodies. Cultures used roughly 1.8 million PBMC per well, about 10 IU/ml IL-2 and roughly 10 ug/ml peptides. Fresh IL-2-containing medium replaced half the medium on days 3 and 7.

This TCR was sampled from a human donor who received a COVID-19 vaccine. The rearrangement joins TRBV24-1 to TRBJ2-7, with D hard to call. The sequencing here drew on CD4+ T cells from PBMCs cultured with SARS-CoV-2 spike peptides, taken before COVID-19 vaccination. In nucleotides, the CDR3 is TGTGCCACCAGTGATTTTACGGTTTTCTACGAGCAGTACGTC. Translation gives CATSDFTVFYEQYV.